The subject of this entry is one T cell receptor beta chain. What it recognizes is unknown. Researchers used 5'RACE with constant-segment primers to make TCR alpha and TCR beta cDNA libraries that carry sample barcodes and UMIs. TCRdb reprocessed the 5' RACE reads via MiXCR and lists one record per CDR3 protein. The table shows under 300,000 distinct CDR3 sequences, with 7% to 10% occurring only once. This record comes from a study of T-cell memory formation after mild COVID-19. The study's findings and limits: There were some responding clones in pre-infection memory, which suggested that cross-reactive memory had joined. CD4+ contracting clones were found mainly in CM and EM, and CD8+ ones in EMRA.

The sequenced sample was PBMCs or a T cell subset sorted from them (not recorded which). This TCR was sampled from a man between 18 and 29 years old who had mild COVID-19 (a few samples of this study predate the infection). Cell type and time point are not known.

This chain's CDR3 is CSAGLRETQYF. The CDR3 nucleotides read TGCAGTGCTGGCCTAAGGGAGACCCAGTACTTC. The chain is built from TRBV20-1 and TRBJ2-5; D not resolved. The germline V gene encodes CDR1 DFQATT and CDR2 SNEGSKA (reference sequence). This CDR3 contains 11 residues. V lost 5 bases and J lost 5, with 9 bases in between.